Shown below are 2 T cell receptor beta chains from a single sample sequenced in a study of shared clonotypes between healthy human individuals. The protocol was immunoSEQ multiplex PCR, while the TCRdb copy is restricted to in-frame clones and leaves out a portion. The repertoire includes a few million clones, just over 90% of them detected once, and 0.13% to 0.15% sits in the top ten. The sample consisted of naive CD4+ T cells sorted from blood. Documented subset: CD45RA+ positively selected. Receptors were obtained from a man aged 18 to 35 in good health.

This clone has just a few counts. The chain employs TRBV6-1 and TRBJ1-2; D call uncertain. V shed 6 bases and J shed 5 bases, with 7 bases lying between them. CDR3 length: 11 residues. Per germline, CDR1 MNHNS and CDR2 SASEGT. CDR3: CASRRLYGYTF. CDR3 in DNA: TGTGCCAGCAGGAGACTGTATGGCTACACCTTC.

The chain is built from TRBV6-1 and TRBJ1-5; D is unresolved. CDR3 length: 15 amino acids. CDR1 MNHNS and CDR2 SASEGT come from the germline V gene. V lost 3 bases, J lost 0 bases, and 9 bases lay in between. CDR3 amino acids: CASSDNLHSNQPQHF. In nucleotides, the CDR3 is TGTGCCAGCAGTGACAATTTGCATAGCAATCAGCCCCAGCATTTT.